Listed below are T cell receptor beta chains from one sample, sequenced in a study of regulatory T cells in long-lasting Graves disease. A single record per CDR3 protein comes from TCRdb applying MiXCR to the multiplex PCR reads. Among over 450,000 distinct CDR3 sequences listed, approximately 12% were seen once. The sample was also reused in another study, on T cells in Graves' hyperthyroidism and ophthalmopathy.

The sample here was peripheral blood mononuclear cells (PBMCs), taken at new diagnosis, from a patient treated with antithyroid drugs. The source of these receptors is a woman aged 25 to 45 with Graves disease. Both conserved end residues are part of each CDR3.

length,V,CDR3
13,TRBV6-1,CASSPGGGGEAFF
12,TRBV20-1,CSARGSSYEQYF
13,TRBV6-5,CASSYKGLTEAFF
17,TRBV25-1,CASSPGTSGSRTYEQYF
13,TRBV9,CASSDSPGWALHF
14,TRBV11-1,CASSLSREDTEAFF
15,TRBV4-3,CASSQQSWGESPLHF
15,TRBV12-3/TRBV12-4,CASSTLTGFQETQYF
13,TRBV27,CASSLTGEDPQHF
16,TRBV12-5,CASGPTALVGRWGYTF
17,TRBV7-3,CASSRQGHPANTGELFF
15,TRBV24-1,CATSGTGGKQETQYF
14,TRBV28,CASTSGSYYNEQFF
14,TRBV30,CAWSRGNGVYGYTF
10,TRBV20-1,CSARKEELFF
16,TRBV27,CASAGYGGRRDNEQFF
13,TRBV7-9,CASSHTNEYEQYF
12,TRBV11-2,CASSFNFYEQYF
15,TRBV9,CASSVGHGPDNTQYF
16,TRBV28,CASAGGGLAATDTQYF
13,TRBV4-1,CASSQDPEEPQHF
17,TRBV12-3/TRBV12-4,CASKSGTGVFSYNEQFF
11,TRBV19,CASTGYYGYTF
17,TRBV5-1,CASSLARQGVMRTEAFF
17,TRBV7-9,CASSLVVTYSSYNEQFF
16,TRBV6-1,CASRPPGLAGNDTQYF
14,TRBV5-6,CASSLEQANYGYTF
16,TRBV3-1,CASSQGASPPPDTQYF
14,TRBV29-1,CSVDHSSTTDTQYF
13,TRBV19,CASSWRFNRKLFF
13,TRBV7-9,CASSVSGGETQYF
15,TRBV20-1,CSARGRRGVSYEQYF
11,TRBV12-3/TRBV12-4,CASSPGGTQYF
16,TRBV7-3,CASSLNAGLAVNEQFF
12,TRBV30,CAWSVHSHGYTF
16,TRBV6-2/TRBV6-3,CASSSLGLTPYNEQFF
15,TRBV7-2,CASSLTSGQSYGYTF
15,TRBV3-1,CASSPSRERNYGYTF
13,TRBV20-1,CSADEDRGTEAFF
14,TRBV10-1,CASSDRTGKNEQYF
12,TRBV29-1,CSGLTGLNGYTF
14,TRBV20-1,CSAVHRNSNQPQHF
16,TRBV11-2,CASSLWTGVRTDTQYF
18,TRBV9,CASRATGLAGFNTGELFF
17,TRBV13,CASSLVGQGFMNTEAFF
15,TRBV4-1,CASSLRTGLTGELFF
17,TRBV12-3/TRBV12-4,CASSTAYGTSGSNEQFF
20,TRBV28,CASSTAVLGVSGPEQETQYF
14,TRBV27,CASRKNRGTDTQYF
14,TRBV24-1,CATSATDSNQPQHF